These 13 T cell receptor beta chains were all obtained from the same sample, sequenced in a study of blood T cell repertoires in COVID-19. Measured with immunoSEQ multiplex PCR; TCRdb has only the in-frame clones, and not every one. The data contain about 440,000 clones, more than 85% of them singletons. The specimen sequenced was peripheral blood. The receptors stem from a woman aged 25-40 years with acute or convalescent COVID-19.

This clone was found once. The rearrangement links TRBV12-5 to TRBJ1-5; D might be TRBD1 (5 bases). The CDR3 has 15 amino acids. The germline V gene encodes CDR1 LGHNT and CDR2 FRNRAP. Trimming pared 5 bases from V and 3 bases from J, leaving 14 bases between. The CDR3 bases are TGTGCTAGTGGTGCAGTGGGGGGATCCAATCAGCCCCAGCATTTT. It translates to CASGAVGGSNQPQHF.

This chain connects TRBV7-9 to TRBJ2-3; TRBD2 matches at 8 bases. Germline V CDR1 and CDR2: SEHNR, FQNEAQ (reference sequence). J lost 3 bases, V lost 1 base, and 12 bases had no gene match. This CDR3 comprises 18 residues. The chain's CDR3 is CASSLGMTGTSQTDTQYF. CDR3 DNA sequence: TGTGCCAGCAGCTTAGGGATGACCGGGACTAGTCAAACAGATACGCAGTATTTT.

This clone has a single count. The chain is built from TRBV19 and TRBJ2-7; weak D call: TRBD1 (6 bases). With 8 bases removed from V and 2 bases from J, the gap between germline ends came to 16 bases. The CDR3 runs 14 residues. Looked up from germline, CDR1 is LNHDA and CDR2 is SQIVND (reference sequence). CDR3 region: CASGWQGSTYEQYF. The CDR3 nucleotides read TGTGCCAGTGGTTGGCAGGGGAGTACCTACGAGCAGTACTTC.

The V gene is TRBV3-1 (or the pseudogene TRBV3-2), the J gene TRBJ2-1; perhaps TRBD1 as D (6 bases). The CDR3 loop spans 15 amino acids. The V end lost 1 base, the J end lost 2 bases, and 9 bases lay between the germline ends. Germline V CDR1 and CDR2: LGHDT, YNNKEL (reference sequence). CDR3 coding DNA: TGTGCCAGCAGCCAAGTGGGGGCCGCCTACAATGAGCAGTTCTTC. It translates to CASSQVGAAYNEQFF.

This chain joins TRBV5-8 and TRBJ2-1; TRBD1 matches 8 bases. Germline CDR1 reads SGHTS; CDR2 reads YDEGEE. The CDR3 extends over 14 amino acids. V was clipped by 0 bases and J by 4 bases; unmatched bases: 0. In nucleotides, the CDR3 is TGTGCCAGCAGCTTGGGACAGGGGTACAATGAGCAGTTCTTC. Encoded protein: CASSLGQGYNEQFF. Drawing the rest from reference TRBV5-8 and TRBJ2-1, the complete variable domain is EAGVTQSPTHLIKTRGQQATLRCSPISGHTSVYWYQQALGLGLQFLLWYDEGEERNRGNFPPRFSGRQFPNYSSELNVNALELEDSALYLCASSLGQGYNEQFFGPGTRLTVL.

This chain links TRBV28 with TRBJ1-5, with 10 bases aligning to TRBD1. This CDR3 has 15 amino acids. Germline V gene lookup returns CDR1 MDHEN and CDR2 SYDVKM. The junction had 8 bases not matched to a gene; V was cut back by 6 bases and J by 6 bases. This CDR3 is CASSIDRGLAQPQHF. The DNA for the CDR3 is TGTGCCAGCAGCATCGACAGGGGGCTTGCTCAGCCCCAGCATTTT.

This sequence joins TRBV19 and TRBJ1-2; TRBD1 agrees at 7 bases. CDR1 LNHDA and CDR2 SQIVND come from the germline V gene (reference sequence). Trimming took 6 bases from V and 2 from J; bases not matched to a gene: 3. There are 13 residues in the CDR3. CDR3 residues: CASRKGQNYGYTF. The CDR3 DNA sequence: TGTGCCAGTAGGAAGGGACAGAACTATGGCTACACCTTC.

This chain connects TRBV27 to TRBJ2-4; D is ambiguous. V was trimmed by 5 bases and J by 6 bases, leaving 11 bases between them. The CDR3 has 13 amino acids. Germline-derived CDR1 and CDR2 are MNHEY and SMNVEV (reference sequence). The CDR3 spells CASSLTHSNIQYF. In DNA, the CDR3 is TGTGCCAGCAGTCTAACCCATTCAAACATTCAGTACTTC.

The chain recombines TRBV27 with TRBJ1-4; no clear D. The CDR3 has 14 residues. The V gene's germline CDR1 is MNHEY and CDR2 SMNVEV (reference sequence). The V end was cut by 6 bases, the J end by 0 bases, with 8 bases between. DNA of the CDR3: TGTGCCAGCAGCGGGGAATCAACTAATGAAAAACTGTTTTTT. Translation: CASSGESTNEKLFF.

This chain connects TRBV7-3 to TRBJ2-1, with 9 positions matching TRBD2. The germline CDR1 and CDR2 sequences are SGHTA and FQGTGA. The CDR3 loop spans 16 amino acids. The ends lost 5 bases at V and 9 bases at J; junction bases unmatched: 14. The DNA for the CDR3 is TGTGCCAGCAGCCCAATTCCGGGACTAGCAGTCGTTGAGCAGTTCTTC. Translating it yields CASSPIPGLAVVEQFF. Variable domain in full (rest from reference TRBV7-3 and TRBJ2-1): GAGVSQTPSNKVTEKGKYVELRCDPISGHTALYWYRQSLGQGPEFLIYFQGTGAADDSGLPNDRFFAVRPEGSVSTLKIQRTERGDSAVYLCASSPIPGLAVVEQFFGPGTRLTVL.

The chain couples TRBV5-1 to TRBJ1-1, with TRBD1 matching over 8 bases. CDR1 is SGHRS and CDR2 is YFSETQ in the germline V gene. The CDR3 sequence is 16 residues long. V gave up 5 bases and J gave up 0 bases; unmatched junction bases: 9. DNA for the CDR3: TGCGCCAGCAGGTCAGGGGGCATGAACATGAACACTGAAGCTTTCTTT. It encodes CASRSGGMNMNTEAFF.

The chain carries TRBV10-3 and TRBJ1-6, with D possibly TRBD1 on 5 matching bases. The V gene lost 6 bases and the J gene lost 7 bases, with 13 bases spanning the gap. The CDR3 loop spans 14 amino acids. CDR1 and CDR2 from the germline V gene are ENHRY and SYGVKD. This chain's CDR3 is CAIRTGTTNSPLHF. CDR3 DNA: TGTGCCATCAGAACCGGGACTACGAATTCACCCCTCCACTTT.

The genes are TRBV3-1 (or the pseudogene TRBV3-2) and TRBJ2-1; D is possibly TRBD1 (6 bases). Trimming left V 4 bases short and J 5 bases short, with 9 bases between. The CDR3 is 13 residues long. Germline V lookup: CDR1 LGHDT, CDR2 YNNKEL (reference sequence). The CDR3 protein is CASSPTGHNEQFF. The CDR3 nucleotides are TGTGCCAGCAGCCCGACAGGACACAATGAGCAGTTCTTC.